A selection of T cell receptor beta chains follows, all from one sample in a study of T cells expressing NK-cell markers. TCRdb re-called the 5' RACE reads and shows each CDR3 protein once, DNA omitted. The sample yields 500,000 to 700,000 distinct CDR3 sequences, of which the top ten take up 3.5% to 4.5%. Sequenced: blood T cells: a sorted CD56 or NKG2C T cell subset, CD4+ or CD8+ T cells, or bulk PBMC T cells (not recorded which). All receptors derive from a man aged 18 to 30 in good health. Each CDR3 is given with its conserved first and last residue.

j_call v_call cdr3_aa
TRBJ1-1 TRBV10-1 CASSSGMNTEAFF
TRBJ2-7 TRBV20-1 CSARGSDGYEQYF
TRBJ2-5 TRBV12-3/TRBV12-4 CASSFGSGKETQYF
TRBJ2-5 TRBV10-3 CAISESKETQYF
TRBJ2-5 TRBV29-1 CSVEERRGGETQYF
TRBJ1-6 TRBV29-1 CSARAGTDNSPLHF
TRBJ1-5 TRBV12-3/TRBV12-4 CASSFGDYSNQPQHF
TRBJ2-6 TRBV20-1 CSANPGGYTFGANVLTF
TRBJ2-1 TRBV6-2/TRBV6-3 CASSIAGGGYEQFF
TRBJ2-3 TRBV15 CATSQGERTDTQYF
TRBJ2-3 TRBV12-3/TRBV12-4 CASSYGTFTDTQYF
TRBJ2-5 TRBV19 CASSKLAGAMGETQYF
TRBJ2-3 TRBV12-3/TRBV12-4 CASSWGTGTDEYAQYF
TRBJ2-5 TRBV29-1 CSVEKYREQETQYF
TRBJ2-4 TRBV4-3 CASSQDRGNGNIQYF
TRBJ2-5 TRBV29-1 CSAGVQGQPGLQETQYF
TRBJ1-2 TRBV29-1 CSVPRDLLSGYTF
TRBJ1-2 TRBV12-3/TRBV12-4 CASSLVPAPYGYTF
TRBJ1-2 TRBV2 CASGEDYGYTF
TRBJ2-1 TRBV5-1 CASSLEWVEQFF
TRBJ2-4 TRBV29-1 CSVMTGVGQYF
TRBJ1-1 TRBV5-1 CASSLRQGALDTEAFF
TRBJ1-6 TRBV28 CASSPKQGRNSPLHF
TRBJ2-5 TRBV29-1 CSARGDRKFQETQYF
TRBJ2-5 TRBV18 CASSFNAAVTETQYF
TRBJ1-5 TRBV30 CAWSDTGLSPQHF
TRBJ2-1 TRBV25-1 CASSPMSGISYNEQFF
TRBJ2-4 TRBV7-9 CASSEIQGRDINIQYF
TRBJ1-6 TRBV6-5 CASSSLDYNSPLHF
TRBJ2-2 TRBV25-1 CASRAPGTSGSSTGELFF
TRBJ2-1 TRBV6-2/TRBV6-3 CASRPGANNEQFF
TRBJ1-1 TRBV4-2 CASSPSSRETEAFF
TRBJ2-3 TRBV29-1 CSVGDTGDPTDTQYF
TRBJ1-1 TRBV7-6 CASSLEEQGWSNTEAFF
TRBJ2-5 TRBV12-3/TRBV12-4 CASSLSLAGGGETQYF
TRBJ2-1 TRBV11-2 CASTRDPYNEQFF
TRBJ2-1 TRBV6-1 CASKRDFYNEQFF
TRBJ2-3 TRBV20-1 CSARSEREGPADTQYF
TRBJ2-5 TRBV20-1 CSAHLPASETQYF
TRBJ2-1 TRBV6-2/TRBV6-3 CASSPGQGVSEQFF
TRBJ2-1 TRBV11-2 CASSDFSGSSYNEQFF
TRBJ2-1 TRBV12-3/TRBV12-4 CASSLGTEFSNEQFF
TRBJ1-1 TRBV5-1 CASTVGRTANTEAFF
TRBJ2-5 TRBV5-1 CASSLDLQETQYF
TRBJ2-1 TRBV12-3/TRBV12-4 CASSRDLSYDNEQFF
TRBJ2-7 TRBV20-1 CSAKGTRDLYEQYF
TRBJ2-5 TRBV7-2 CASSLAQAGGRETQYF
TRBJ2-5 TRBV6-1 CASRGVGVETQYF
TRBJ1-2 TRBV27 CASSFSGVGYTF
TRBJ2-5 TRBV5-1 CASSLVSGEETQYF
TRBJ2-5 TRBV4-1 CASSLPGPEGETQYF
TRBJ2-2 TRBV7-3 CASSPSRGAAQEGELFF
TRBJ2-1 TRBV28 CASADGLNEQFF
TRBJ1-1 TRBV12-3/TRBV12-4 CASSRTGRRTEAFF
TRBJ2-3 TRBV6-2/TRBV6-3 CASSLSRGSVDTQYF